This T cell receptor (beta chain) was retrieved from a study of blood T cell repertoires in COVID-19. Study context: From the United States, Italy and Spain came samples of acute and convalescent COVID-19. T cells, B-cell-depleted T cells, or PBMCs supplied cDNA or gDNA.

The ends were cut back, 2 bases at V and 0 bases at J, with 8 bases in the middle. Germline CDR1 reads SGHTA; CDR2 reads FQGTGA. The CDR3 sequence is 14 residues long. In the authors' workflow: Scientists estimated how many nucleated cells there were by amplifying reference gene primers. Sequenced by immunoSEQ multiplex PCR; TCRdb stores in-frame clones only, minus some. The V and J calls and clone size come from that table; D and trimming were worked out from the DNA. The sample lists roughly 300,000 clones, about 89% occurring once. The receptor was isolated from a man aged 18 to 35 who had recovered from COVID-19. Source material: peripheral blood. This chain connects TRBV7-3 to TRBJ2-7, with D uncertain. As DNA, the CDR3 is TGTGCCAGCAGCTTATCGGTGTCCTCCTACGAGCAGTACTTC. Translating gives CASSLSVSSYEQYF.